Listed below are T cell receptor beta chains from one sample, sequenced in a study of monozygotic twins with inflammatory bowel disease. TCRdb re-called the 5' RACE reads and shows each CDR3 protein once, DNA omitted. In total, the table holds about 440,000 distinct CDR3 sequences. The sequencing sample was made of blood. These receptors were collected from a human donor with ulcerative colitis or Crohn's disease, or a healthy co-twin of an affected twin (not recorded which). CDR3s include the opening cysteine and the closing phenylalanine or tryptophan.

v_gene: TRBV7-2; j_gene: TRBJ1-6; CDR3aa: CASSFLRLNNSPLHF
v_gene: TRBV29-1; j_gene: TRBJ2-3; CDR3aa: CSVSLSAVADTQYF
v_gene: TRBV10-3; j_gene: TRBJ2-3; CDR3aa: CAISATSGFTSSTDTQYF
v_gene: TRBV11-1; j_gene: TRBJ2-7; CDR3aa: CASSLDFGGLYEQYF
v_gene: TRBV20-1; j_gene: TRBJ1-3; CDR3aa: CSARVAGGNSGNTIYF
v_gene: TRBV5-1; j_gene: TRBJ1-1; CDR3aa: CASSARVRETEAFF
v_gene: TRBV7-9; j_gene: TRBJ2-7; CDR3aa: CASSFGSGTGSSYEQYF
v_gene: TRBV5-4; j_gene: TRBJ2-3; CDR3aa: CASSLVPADTQYF
v_gene: TRBV14; j_gene: TRBJ2-2; CDR3aa: CASSQDGTPNTGELFF
v_gene: TRBV15; j_gene: TRBJ2-3; CDR3aa: CATSVRQGADTQYF
v_gene: TRBV29-1; j_gene: TRBJ2-2; CDR3aa: CSVGETELTGELFF
v_gene: TRBV29-1; j_gene: TRBJ1-1; CDR3aa: CSVEARQNTEAFF
v_gene: TRBV12-3/TRBV12-4; j_gene: TRBJ2-2; CDR3aa: CATDLAENTGELFF
v_gene: TRBV11-2; j_gene: TRBJ2-7; CDR3aa: CASSLVRLAGVSYEQYF
v_gene: TRBV15; j_gene: TRBJ2-1; CDR3aa: CATRDSGTGVTNEQFF
v_gene: TRBV7-8; j_gene: TRBJ2-1; CDR3aa: CASSPRLEGEQFF
v_gene: TRBV25-1; j_gene: TRBJ2-7; CDR3aa: CASSESMGAHSYEQYF
v_gene: TRBV28; j_gene: TRBJ1-5; CDR3aa: CASSFGAGIGQPQHF
v_gene: TRBV11-3; j_gene: TRBJ2-1; CDR3aa: CASSLRTGGEQFF
v_gene: TRBV11-2; j_gene: TRBJ1-1; CDR3aa: CASSSLWYTEAFF
v_gene: TRBV11-2; j_gene: TRBJ2-1; CDR3aa: CASSSDSVSYNEQFF